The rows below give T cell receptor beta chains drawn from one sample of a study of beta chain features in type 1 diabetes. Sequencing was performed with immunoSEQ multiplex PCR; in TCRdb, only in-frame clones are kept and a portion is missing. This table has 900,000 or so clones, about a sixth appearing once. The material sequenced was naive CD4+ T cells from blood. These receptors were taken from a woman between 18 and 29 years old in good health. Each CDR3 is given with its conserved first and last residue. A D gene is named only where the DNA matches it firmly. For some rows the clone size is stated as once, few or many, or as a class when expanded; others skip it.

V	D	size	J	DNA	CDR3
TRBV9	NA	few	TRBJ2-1	TGTGCCAGCAGCGGACGAAGCTTAAGCTCCTACAATGAGCAGTTCTTC	CASSGRSLSSYNEQFF
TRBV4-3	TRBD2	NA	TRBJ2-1	TGCGCCAGCAGCCTGGGGACTAGCGGGACCCCGCAGTTCTTC	CASSLGTSGTPQFF
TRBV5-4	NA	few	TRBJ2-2	TGTGCCAGCAGCAACGGAAACGGACTGAACACCGGGGAGCTGTTTTTT	CASSNGNGLNTGELFF
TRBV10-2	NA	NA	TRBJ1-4	TGCGCCAGCAGGATCCGGGGCGCGGATGAAAAACTGTTTTTT	CASRIRGADEKLFF
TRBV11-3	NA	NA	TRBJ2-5	TGTGCCAGCTCCCAGGGACGTGAGACCCAGTACTTC	CASSQGRETQYF
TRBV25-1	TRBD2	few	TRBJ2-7	TGTGCCAGCAGTGCGACCCCCCTGGTAGCGGGGGCGTACGAGCAGTACTTC	CASSATPLVAGAYEQYF
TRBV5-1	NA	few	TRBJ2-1	TGCGCCAGCAGCTCCTCGCGGCACTTAGGGTATGAGCAGTTCTTC	CASSSSRHLGYEQFF
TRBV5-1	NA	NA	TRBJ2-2	TGCGCCAGCAGCTTGCCGACGAACACCGGGGAGCTGTTCTTT	CASSLPTNTGELFF
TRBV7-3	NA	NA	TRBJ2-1	TGTGCCAGCAGCGTAGGTCCGGCCGATTACAATGAGCAGTTCTTC	CASSVGPADYNEQFF
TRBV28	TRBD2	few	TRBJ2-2	TGTGCCAGCAGCCCCCTTAGGACTAGCGGGAAGACGAACACCGGGGAGCTGTTTTTT	CASSPLRTSGKTNTGELFF
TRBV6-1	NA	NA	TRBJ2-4	TGTGCCAGCAAGGAGGGGACCCCCAAAAACATTCAGTACTTC	CASKEGTPKNIQYF
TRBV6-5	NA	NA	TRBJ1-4	TGTGCCAGCAGTTACCAGGGCAGGGTTTTCGAAAAACTGTTTTTT	CASSYQGRVFEKLFF
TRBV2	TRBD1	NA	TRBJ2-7	TGTGCCAGCACGGTAAACAGGGGCAACTCCTACGAGCAGTACTTC	CASTVNRGNSYEQYF